A selection of T cell receptor beta chains follows, all from one sample in a study of blood T cells in healthy people across ages. TCRdb re-called the 5' RACE reads through MiXCR, storing one row per CDR3 protein. The sample records about 1.5 million distinct CDR3 sequences, approximately 39% being singletons. Sequences were obtained from blood. Receptors originate from a woman between 18 and 29 years old in good health. Each CDR3 is given with its conserved first and last residue. Fields, in order: CDR3 DNA, CDR3 protein, J gene, clone size, V gene, D gene. A D gene is named only where the DNA matches it firmly. Some rows mark clone size as missing; the rest say once, few, many or name a class of expanded clone.

TGTGCCAGCAGCTGGACTAGCGGCGATGAGCAGTTCTTC CASSWTSGDEQFF TRBJ2-1 . TRBV11-2 TRBD2
TGCGCCAGCCACTCCATCGACAGGGCGACGAGCTACACCTTC CASHSIDRATSYTF TRBJ1-2 . TRBV4-1 TRBD1
TGTGCCAGCAGTCGGGGACCGACTCAGGTGCAGTACTTC CASSRGPTQVQYF TRBJ2-5 . TRBV6-2/TRBV6-3 .
TGTGCCAGCAGCTTAGCGAGTAGCCCCCAGCATTTT CASSLASSPQHF TRBJ1-5 once TRBV7-2 .
TGTGCCAGCAGCTTACTCACAGGGGCAGATCAGCCCCAGCATTTT CASSLLTGADQPQHF TRBJ1-5 few TRBV7-2 TRBD1
TGTGCCAGCAGCCTCCTCGCTAGCGGGAACTACAATGAGCAGTACTTC CASSLLASGNYNEQYF TRBJ2-7 . TRBV14 TRBD2
TGTGCCAGCAGCGAAAACCCCGCAACAGGCTTCAAGCGGTACGAGCAGTACTTC CASSENPATGFKRYEQYF TRBJ2-7 . TRBV7-2 .
TGCGCCAGCAGCCAATTCTGGCCAGGGACTACGAACACTGAAGCTTTCTTT CASSQFWPGTTNTEAFF TRBJ1-1 . TRBV4-3 .
TGTGCCAGCGGGTATACAGGGCCGTCTAACTATGGCTACACCTTC CASGYTGPSNYGYTF TRBJ1-2 . TRBV12-3/TRBV12-4 .
TGCAGCGTATGGACCATTTCGGAGCAGTTCTTC CSVWTISEQFF TRBJ2-1 . TRBV29-1 .
TGTGCCAGCAGCTTACCAGGGGGACCCCAGCATTTT CASSLPGGPQHF TRBJ1-5 . TRBV13 TRBD1
TGTGCCATCAGAGACAGATTCTCTGGGGCCAACGTCCTGACTTTC CAIRDRFSGANVLTF TRBJ2-6 few TRBV10-3 .
TGCAGTGCTAGAGCTTGGGGGGCGGGAGTAGTATTGTCCTACGAGCAGTACTTC CSARAWGAGVVLSYEQYF TRBJ2-7 . TRBV20-1 .
TGTGCCAGCAAACCGAGCGGGAGGGGGGATGAGCAGTTCTTC CASKPSGRGDEQFF TRBJ2-1 few TRBV6-6 TRBD2
TGTGCCAGCAGAGGACAGGTTAATGGCTACACCTTC CASRGQVNGYTF TRBJ1-2 once TRBV27 TRBD1
TGTGCCAGCAGCTCTGCCGGCCTAGGGGCCAACGTCCTGACTTTC CASSSAGLGANVLTF TRBJ2-6 . TRBV7-3 .
TGTGCCAGCAGCCAAGACAGGATGGCGGGAGATACGCAGTATTTT CASSQDRMAGDTQYF TRBJ2-3 few TRBV3-1 .
TGCAGTGCCCCGAGGGTGATAGCGGGCAATGAGCAGTACTTC CSAPRVIAGNEQYF TRBJ2-4 . TRBV20-1 TRBD2
TGTGCCAGCAGCTCGGTTCCGGGACAGGGATTCGATGAGCAGTTCTTC CASSSVPGQGFDEQFF TRBJ2-1 . TRBV7-9 TRBD1
TGTGCCTGGAGTGTCCAAGGGGCGCGAGAAGCTTTCTTT CAWSVQGAREAFF TRBJ1-1 . TRBV30 .
TGCGCCAGCAGAGACAGGGCTTTCTCTGGAAACACCATATATTTT CASRDRAFSGNTIYF TRBJ1-3 once TRBV10-2 TRBD1
TGCAGCGTGCCAGGGGGCGTCGACGAGAAGTACTTC CSVPGGVDEKYF TRBJ2-4 once TRBV29-1 TRBD1
TGTGCCAGCAGCGCCCCCCTAGCGGGAGAAGTCTCCTACAATGAGCAGTTCTTC CASSAPLAGEVSYNEQFF TRBJ2-1 . TRBV7-9 TRBD2
TGTGCCAGCAGTTACTCCCACAGACTGAACACTGAAGCTTTCTTT CASSYSHRLNTEAFF TRBJ1-1 . TRBV6-2/TRBV6-3 .
TGTGCCAGCAGGGACAGGGGGGGTTCCTACGAGCAGTACTTC CASRDRGGSYEQYF TRBJ2-7 few TRBV28 TRBD1
TGTGCCAGCAGCGGAGGGCGGCGGGGAGCTAACACTGAAGCTTTCTTT CASSGGRRGANTEAFF TRBJ1-1 . TRBV9 .
TGTGCCAATCCTTCCGGGACGGAAGGGGAAGAGACCCAGTACTTC CANPSGTEGEETQYF TRBJ2-5 few TRBV21-1 .